This TCR beta chain appears in the sequencing data of a study of cytomegalovirus exposure and HLA in healthy donors. General study findings and limits: When the data were analyzed later, several of the most significant clusters appeared to be linked to common viral pathogens.

The germline gives CDR1 MDHEN, CDR2 SYDVKM. The CDR3 is 15 residues long. Trimming cost V 3 bases and J 0 bases; bases outside gene matches: 3. The study ran its PCR with 60 Vbeta and 13 Jbeta primers. Profiled with immunoSEQ multiplex PCR; TCRdb holds only in-frame clones, not every one. Of tens of thousands of clones listed, roughly 86% are singletons. Of note for this clone: Its antigen is unidentified.

What was sequenced was PBMCs. The J gene is TRBJ2-7, the V gene TRBV28, with 9 nucleotides matching TRBD2. This TCR was sampled from a man aged 18 to 30 in good health and CMV-seronegative. CDR3 sequence: CASSFPTSGSYEQYF. The CDR3 DNA follows: TGTGCCAGCAGTTTCCCGACTAGCGGCTCCTACGAGCAGTACTTC.